This T cell receptor (beta chain) was identified during a study of T cell responses to AZD1222 COVID-19 vaccine. At the level of the study: Second doses were pooled across both intervals (about 4 or about 12 weeks).

Per the germline V gene, CDR1 is SGDLS and CDR2 is YYNGEE. Deletions cut 0 bases from V and 0 bases from J, with 13 bases between. The CDR3 consists of 17 residues. Assay used: immunoSEQ multiplex PCR; TCRdb lists only in-frame clones, some missing. Among about 130,000 clones, more than 80% were seen once, and the ten largest hold roughly 4.3%. This clonotype originated in an adult in good health. This specimen was peripheral blood, taken on day 0 of AZD1222 vaccination. The chain combines TRBV9 with TRBJ2-4; a possible D gene is TRBD2 (6 bases). CDR3 protein: CASSVEGGTVAKNIQYF. DNA of the CDR3: TGTGCCAGCAGCGTAGAAGGCGGGACGGTAGCCAAAAACATTCAGTACTTC.